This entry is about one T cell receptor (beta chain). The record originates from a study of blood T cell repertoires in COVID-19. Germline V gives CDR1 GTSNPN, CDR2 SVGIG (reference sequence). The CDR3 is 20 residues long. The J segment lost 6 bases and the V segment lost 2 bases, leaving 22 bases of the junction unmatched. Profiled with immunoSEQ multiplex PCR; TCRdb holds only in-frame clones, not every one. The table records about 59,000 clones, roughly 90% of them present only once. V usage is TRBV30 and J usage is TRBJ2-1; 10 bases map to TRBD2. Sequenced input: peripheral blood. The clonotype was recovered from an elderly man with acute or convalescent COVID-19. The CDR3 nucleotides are TGTGCCTGGAGTCATCCCATCCCGGCCCCTAGCGGGGGAGGTGGCAATGAGCAGTTCTTC. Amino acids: CAWSHPIPAPSGGGGNEQFF.